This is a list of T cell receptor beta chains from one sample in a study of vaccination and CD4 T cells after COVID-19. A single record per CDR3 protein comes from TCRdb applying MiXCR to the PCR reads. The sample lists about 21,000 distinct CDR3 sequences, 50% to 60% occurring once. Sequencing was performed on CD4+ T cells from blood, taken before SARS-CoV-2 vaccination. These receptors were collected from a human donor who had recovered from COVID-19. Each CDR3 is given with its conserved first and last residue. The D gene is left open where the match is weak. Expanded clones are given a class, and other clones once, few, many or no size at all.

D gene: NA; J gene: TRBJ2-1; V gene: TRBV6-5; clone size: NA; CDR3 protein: CASSYSGFSPTNEQFF; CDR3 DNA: TGTGCCAGCAGTTACTCCGGGTTTTCCCCGACCAATGAGCAGTTCTTC
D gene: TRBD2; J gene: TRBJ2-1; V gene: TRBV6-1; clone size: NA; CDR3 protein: CASSEAIAGGSYNEQFF; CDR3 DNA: TGTGCCAGCAGTGAAGCGATAGCGGGAGGGTCCTACAATGAGCAGTTCTTC
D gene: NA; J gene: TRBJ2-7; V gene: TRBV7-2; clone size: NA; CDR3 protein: CASSLARTDYEQYF; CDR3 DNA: TGTGCCAGCAGCTTAGCGCGAACGGACTACGAGCAGTACTTC
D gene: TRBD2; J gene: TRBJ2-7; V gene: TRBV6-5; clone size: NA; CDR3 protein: CASSYRVASGSPREQYF; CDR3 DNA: TGTGCCAGCAGTTACCGGGTGGCTAGCGGGAGCCCCCGCGAGCAGTACTTC
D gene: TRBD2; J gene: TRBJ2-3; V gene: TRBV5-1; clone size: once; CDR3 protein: CASSQRLAGFSTDTQYF; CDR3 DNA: TGCGCCAGCAGCCAGAGACTAGCGGGATTTAGCACAGATACGCAGTATTTT
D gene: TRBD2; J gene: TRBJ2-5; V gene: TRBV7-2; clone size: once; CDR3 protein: CASNLRGTSGRETQYF; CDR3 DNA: TGTGCCAGCAACCTAAGAGGGACTAGCGGGAGAGAGACCCAGTACTTC
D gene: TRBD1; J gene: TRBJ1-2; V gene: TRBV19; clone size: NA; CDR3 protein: CASSDRGYGYTF; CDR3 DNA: TGTGCCAGTAGTGACAGGGGCTATGGCTACACCTTC
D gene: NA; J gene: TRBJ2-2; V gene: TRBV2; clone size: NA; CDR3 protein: CATMLGVNTGELFF; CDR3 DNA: TGTGCCACCATGTTGGGGGTGAACACCGGGGAGCTGTTTTTT
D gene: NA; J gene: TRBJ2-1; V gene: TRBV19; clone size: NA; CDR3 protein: CASSMRKVIDEQFF; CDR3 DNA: TGTGCCAGTAGTATGAGGAAAGTTATCGATGAGCAGTTCTTC
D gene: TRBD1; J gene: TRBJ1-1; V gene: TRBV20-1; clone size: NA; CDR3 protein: CSAGDRGLNTEAFF; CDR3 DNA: TGCAGTGCTGGGGACAGGGGGCTGAACACTGAAGCTTTCTTT
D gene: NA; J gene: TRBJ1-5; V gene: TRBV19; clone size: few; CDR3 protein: CASKPHRDSNQPQHF; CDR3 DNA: TGTGCCAGCAAACCCCACAGGGATAGCAATCAGCCCCAGCATTTT
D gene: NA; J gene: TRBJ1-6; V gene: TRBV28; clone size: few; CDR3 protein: CACSGMGSPLHF; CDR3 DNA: TGTGCCTGTTCAGGGATGGGTTCACCCCTCCACTTT
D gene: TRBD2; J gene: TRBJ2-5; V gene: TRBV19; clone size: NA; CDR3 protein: CASSPGRLAGAQETQYF; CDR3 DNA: TGTGCCAGTAGTCCCGGTAGGCTAGCGGGAGCGCAAGAGACCCAGTACTTC
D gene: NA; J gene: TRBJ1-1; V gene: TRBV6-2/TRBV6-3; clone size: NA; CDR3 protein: CASSYYAEAFF; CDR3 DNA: TGTGCCAGCAGTTACTATGCTGAAGCTTTCTTT
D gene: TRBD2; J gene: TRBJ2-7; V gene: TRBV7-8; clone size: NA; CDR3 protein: CASAIRRTSGSYEQYF; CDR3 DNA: TGTGCCAGCGCGATCCGGCGGACTAGCGGTTCCTACGAGCAGTACTTC
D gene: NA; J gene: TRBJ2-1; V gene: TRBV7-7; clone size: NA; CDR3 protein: CASSPTIDNYNEQFF; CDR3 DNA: TGTGCTAGCAGCCCCACAATAGACAACTACAATGAGCAGTTCTTC
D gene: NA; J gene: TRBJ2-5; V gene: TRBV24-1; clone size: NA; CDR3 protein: CATSGSADYQETQYF; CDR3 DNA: TGTGCCACCAGTGGCTCTGCGGACTACCAAGAGACCCAGTACTTC
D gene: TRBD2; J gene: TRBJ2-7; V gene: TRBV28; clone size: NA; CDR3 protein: CASSRLAGEYEQYF; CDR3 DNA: TGTGCCAGCAGTCGGCTAGCGGGAGAGTACGAGCAGTACTTC
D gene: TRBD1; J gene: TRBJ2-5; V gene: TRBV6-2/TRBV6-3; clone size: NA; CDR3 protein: CASSSPTGAKYQETQYF; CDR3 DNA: TGTGCCAGCAGTTCCCCGACAGGGGCAAAGTACCAAGAGACCCAGTACTTC
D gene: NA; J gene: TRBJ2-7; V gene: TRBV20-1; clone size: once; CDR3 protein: CSASGSYLYEQYF; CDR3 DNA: TGCAGTGCTAGTGGGTCTTATCTCTACGAGCAGTACTTC
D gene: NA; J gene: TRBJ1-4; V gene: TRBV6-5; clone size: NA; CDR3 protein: CASSSGEGANEKLFF; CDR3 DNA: TGTGCCAGCAGTTCCGGAGAGGGTGCCAATGAAAAACTGTTTTTT
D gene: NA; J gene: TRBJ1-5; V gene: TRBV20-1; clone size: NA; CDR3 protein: CSASNGDQPQHF; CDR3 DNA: TGCAGTGCTAGCAACGGGGATCAGCCCCAGCATTTT
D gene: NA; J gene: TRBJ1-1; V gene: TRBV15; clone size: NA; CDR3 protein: CATSSWGRDDTEAFF; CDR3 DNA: TGTGCCACCAGCAGCTGGGGGAGGGACGACACTGAAGCTTTCTTT
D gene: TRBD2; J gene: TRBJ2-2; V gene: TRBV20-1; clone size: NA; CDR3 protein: CSAATTSGRNTGELFF; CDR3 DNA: TGCAGTGCCGCAACTACTAGCGGAAGAAACACCGGGGAGCTGTTTTTT